This T cell receptor beta chain was captured in a study of T cells expressing NK-cell markers. TCRdb re-called the 5' RACE reads; every CDR3 protein appears as one record, without DNA. The sample's table shows under 600,000 distinct CDR3 sequences. The TCR originated in a woman between 50 and 59 years old in good health. Sequenced material: blood T cells: a sorted CD56 or NKG2C T cell subset, CD4+ or CD8+ T cells, or bulk PBMC T cells (not recorded which).

The CDR3: CASSPGQGNTGELFF. V is TRBV5-1 and J is TRBJ2-2; TCRdb's assignment of TRBD1 cannot be checked, as there is no DNA. The CDR3 is made up of 15 amino acids. Germline-derived CDR1 and CDR2 are SGHRS and YFSETQ.